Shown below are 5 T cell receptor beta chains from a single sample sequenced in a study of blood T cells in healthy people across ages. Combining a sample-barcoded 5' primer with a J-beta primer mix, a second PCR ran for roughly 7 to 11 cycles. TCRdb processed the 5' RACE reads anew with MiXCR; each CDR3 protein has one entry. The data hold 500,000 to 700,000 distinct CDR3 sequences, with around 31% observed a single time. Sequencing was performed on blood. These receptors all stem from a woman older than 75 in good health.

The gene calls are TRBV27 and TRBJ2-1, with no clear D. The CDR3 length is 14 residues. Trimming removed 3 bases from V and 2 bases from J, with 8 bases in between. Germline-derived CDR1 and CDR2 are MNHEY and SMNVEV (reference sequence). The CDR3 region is CASSFLRAYNEQFF. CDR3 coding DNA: TGTGCCAGCAGTTTCCTAAGGGCCTACAATGAGCAGTTCTTC.

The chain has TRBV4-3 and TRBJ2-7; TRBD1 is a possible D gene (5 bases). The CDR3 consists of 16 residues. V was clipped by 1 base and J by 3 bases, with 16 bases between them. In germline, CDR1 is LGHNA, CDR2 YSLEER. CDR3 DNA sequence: TGCGCCAGCAGCCAAGTCACTTCAGGGATAGGCTACGAGCAGTACTTC. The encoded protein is CASSQVTSGIGYEQYF.

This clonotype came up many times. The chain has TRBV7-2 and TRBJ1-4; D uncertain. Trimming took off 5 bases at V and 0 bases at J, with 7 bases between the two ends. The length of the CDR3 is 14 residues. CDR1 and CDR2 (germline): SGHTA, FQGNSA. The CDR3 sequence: CASSPVTTNEKLFF. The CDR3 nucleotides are TGTGCCAGCAGCCCCGTAACAACTAATGAAAAACTGTTTTTT.

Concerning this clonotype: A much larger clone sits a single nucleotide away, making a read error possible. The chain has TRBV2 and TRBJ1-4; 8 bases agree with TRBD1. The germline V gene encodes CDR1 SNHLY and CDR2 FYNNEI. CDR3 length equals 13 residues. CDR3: CASSGQGRKKRFF. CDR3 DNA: TGTGCCAGCAGTGGACAGGGGAGGAAAAAACGGTTTTTT.

In nucleotides, the CDR3 is TGTGCCAGCAGTTACTTAGGAAAACTGTTTTTT. Protein sequence: CASSYLGKLFF. V is TRBV5-6 and J is TRBJ1-4; D unresolved. Trimming took off 5 bases at V and 10 bases at J, with 9 bases between the two ends. The length of the CDR3 is 11 residues. Germline CDR1 SGHDT, CDR2 YYEEEE. Looking up the rest from reference TRBV5-6 and TRBJ1-4 gives the full variable domain: DAGVTQSPTHLIKTRGQQVTLRCSPKSGHDTVSWYQQALGQGPQFIFQYYEEEERQRGNFPDRFSGHQFPNYSSELNVNALLLGDSALYLCASSYLGKLFFGSGTQLSVL.